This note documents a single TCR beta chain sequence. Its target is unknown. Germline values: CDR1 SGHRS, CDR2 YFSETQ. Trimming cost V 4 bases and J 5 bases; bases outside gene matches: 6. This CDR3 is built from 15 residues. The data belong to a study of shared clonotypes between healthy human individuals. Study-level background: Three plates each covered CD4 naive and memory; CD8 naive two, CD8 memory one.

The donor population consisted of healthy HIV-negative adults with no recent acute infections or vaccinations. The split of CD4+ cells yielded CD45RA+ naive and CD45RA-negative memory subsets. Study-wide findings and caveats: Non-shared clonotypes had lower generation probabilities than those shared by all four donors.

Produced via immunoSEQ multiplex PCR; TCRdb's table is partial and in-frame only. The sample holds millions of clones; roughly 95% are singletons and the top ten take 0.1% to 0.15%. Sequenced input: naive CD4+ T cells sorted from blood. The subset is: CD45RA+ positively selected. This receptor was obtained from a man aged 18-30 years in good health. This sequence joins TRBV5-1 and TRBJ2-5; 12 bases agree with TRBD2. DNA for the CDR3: TGCGCCAGCAGCAAGGGACTAGCGGGCGGGGAGACCCAGTACTTC. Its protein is CASSKGLAGGETQYF. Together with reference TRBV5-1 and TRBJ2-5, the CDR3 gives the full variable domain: KAGVTQTPRYLIKTRGQQVTLSCSPISGHRSVSWYQQTPGQGLQFLFEYFSETQRNKGNFPGRFSGRQFSNSRSEMNVSTLELGDSALYLCASSKGLAGGETQYFGPGTRLLVL.